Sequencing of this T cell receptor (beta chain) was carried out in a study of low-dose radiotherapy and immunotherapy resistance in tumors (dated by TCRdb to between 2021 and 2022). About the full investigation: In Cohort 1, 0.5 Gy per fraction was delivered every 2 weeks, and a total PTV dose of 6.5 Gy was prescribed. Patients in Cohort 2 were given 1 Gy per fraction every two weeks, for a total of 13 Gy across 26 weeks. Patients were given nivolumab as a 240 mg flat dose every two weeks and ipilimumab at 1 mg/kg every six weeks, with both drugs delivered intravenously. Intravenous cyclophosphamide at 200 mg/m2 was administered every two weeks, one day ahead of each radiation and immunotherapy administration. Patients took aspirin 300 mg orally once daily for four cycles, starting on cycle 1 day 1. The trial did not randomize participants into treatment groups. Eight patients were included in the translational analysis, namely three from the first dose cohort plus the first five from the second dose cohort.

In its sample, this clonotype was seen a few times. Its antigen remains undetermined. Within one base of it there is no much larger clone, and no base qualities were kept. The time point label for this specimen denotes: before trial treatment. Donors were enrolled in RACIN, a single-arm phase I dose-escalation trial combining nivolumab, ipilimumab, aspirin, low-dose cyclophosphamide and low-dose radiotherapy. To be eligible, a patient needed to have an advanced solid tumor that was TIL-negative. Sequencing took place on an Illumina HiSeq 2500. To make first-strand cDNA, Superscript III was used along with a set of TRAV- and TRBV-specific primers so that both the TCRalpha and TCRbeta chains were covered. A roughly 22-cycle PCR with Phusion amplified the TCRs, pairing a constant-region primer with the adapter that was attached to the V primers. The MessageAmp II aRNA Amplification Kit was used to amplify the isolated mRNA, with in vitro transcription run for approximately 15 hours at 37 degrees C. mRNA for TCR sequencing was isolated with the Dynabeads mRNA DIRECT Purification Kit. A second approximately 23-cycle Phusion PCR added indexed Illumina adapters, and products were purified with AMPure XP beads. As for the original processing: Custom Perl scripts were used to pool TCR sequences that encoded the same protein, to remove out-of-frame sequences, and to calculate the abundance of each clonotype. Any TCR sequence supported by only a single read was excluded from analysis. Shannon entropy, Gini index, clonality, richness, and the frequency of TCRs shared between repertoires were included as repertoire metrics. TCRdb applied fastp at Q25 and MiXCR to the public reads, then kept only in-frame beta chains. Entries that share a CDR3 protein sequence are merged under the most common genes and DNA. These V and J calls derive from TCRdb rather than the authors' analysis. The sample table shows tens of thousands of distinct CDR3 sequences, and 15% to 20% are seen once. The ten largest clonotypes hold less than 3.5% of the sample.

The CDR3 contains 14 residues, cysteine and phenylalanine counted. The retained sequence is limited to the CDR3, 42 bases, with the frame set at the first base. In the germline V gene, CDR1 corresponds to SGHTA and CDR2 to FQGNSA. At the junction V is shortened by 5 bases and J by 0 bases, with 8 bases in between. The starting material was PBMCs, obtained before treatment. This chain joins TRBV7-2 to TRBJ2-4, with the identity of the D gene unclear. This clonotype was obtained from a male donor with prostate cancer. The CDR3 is CASSAELAKNIQYF. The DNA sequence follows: TGTGCCAGCAGCGCGGAACTAGCCAAAAACATTCAGTACTTC.